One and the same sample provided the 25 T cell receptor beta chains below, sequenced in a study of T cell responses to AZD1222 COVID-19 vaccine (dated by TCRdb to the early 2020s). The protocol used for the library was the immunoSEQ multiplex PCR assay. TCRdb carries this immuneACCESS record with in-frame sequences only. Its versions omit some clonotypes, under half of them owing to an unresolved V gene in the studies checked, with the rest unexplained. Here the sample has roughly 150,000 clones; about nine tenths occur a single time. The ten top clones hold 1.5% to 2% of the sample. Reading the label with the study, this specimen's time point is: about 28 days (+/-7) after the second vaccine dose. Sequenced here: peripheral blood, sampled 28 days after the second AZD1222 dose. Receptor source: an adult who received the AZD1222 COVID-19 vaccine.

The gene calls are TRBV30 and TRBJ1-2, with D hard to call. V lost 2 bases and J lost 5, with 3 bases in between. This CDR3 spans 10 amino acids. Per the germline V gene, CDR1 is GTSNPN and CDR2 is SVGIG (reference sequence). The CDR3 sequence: CAWSSYGYTF. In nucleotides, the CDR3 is TGTGCCTGGAGTTCGTATGGCTACACCTTC.

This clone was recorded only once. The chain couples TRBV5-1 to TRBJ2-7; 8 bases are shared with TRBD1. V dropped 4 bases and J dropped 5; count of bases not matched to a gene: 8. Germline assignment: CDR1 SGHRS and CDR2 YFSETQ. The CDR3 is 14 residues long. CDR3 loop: CASSPGAGGDEQYF. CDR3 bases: TGCGCCAGCAGCCCCGGGGCAGGGGGCGACGAGCAGTACTTC. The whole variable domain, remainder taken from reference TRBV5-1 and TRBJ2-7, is KAGVTQTPRYLIKTRGQQVTLSCSPISGHRSVSWYQQTPGQGLQFLFEYFSETQRNKGNFPGRFSGRQFSNSRSEMNVSTLELGDSALYLCASSPGAGGDEQYFGPGTRLTVT.

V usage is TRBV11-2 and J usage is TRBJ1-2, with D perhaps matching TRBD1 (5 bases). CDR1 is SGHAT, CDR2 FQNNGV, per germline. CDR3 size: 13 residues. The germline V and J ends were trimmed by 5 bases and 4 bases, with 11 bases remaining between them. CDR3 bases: TGTGCCAGCAGCGCAACAGGAGCCTATGGCTACACCTTC. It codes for CASSATGAYGYTF.

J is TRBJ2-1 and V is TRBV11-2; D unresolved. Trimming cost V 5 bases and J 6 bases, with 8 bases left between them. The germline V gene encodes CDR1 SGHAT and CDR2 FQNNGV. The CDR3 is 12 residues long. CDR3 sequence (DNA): TGTGCCAGCAGCCCTTTATCCAATGAGCAGTTCTTC. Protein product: CASSPLSNEQFF.

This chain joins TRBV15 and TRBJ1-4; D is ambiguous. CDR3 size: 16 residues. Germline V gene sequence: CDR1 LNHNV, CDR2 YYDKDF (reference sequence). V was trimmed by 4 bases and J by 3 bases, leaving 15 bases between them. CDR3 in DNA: TGTGCCACCAGCATACGGGTAGGGAGGGCTAATGAAAAACTGTTTTTT. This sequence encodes CATSIRVGRANEKLFF.

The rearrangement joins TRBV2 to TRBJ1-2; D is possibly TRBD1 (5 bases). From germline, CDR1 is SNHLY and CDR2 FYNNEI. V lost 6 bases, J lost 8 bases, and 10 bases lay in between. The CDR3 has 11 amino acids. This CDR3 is CASRGPGGYTF. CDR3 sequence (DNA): TGTGCCAGCAGGGGGCCGGGCGGCTACACCTTC.

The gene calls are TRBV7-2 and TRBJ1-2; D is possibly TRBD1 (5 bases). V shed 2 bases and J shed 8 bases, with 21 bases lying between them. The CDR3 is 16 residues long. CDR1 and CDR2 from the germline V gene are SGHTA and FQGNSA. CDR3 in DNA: TGTGCCAGCAGCTTAAAAAGGGGACGGAGCTATGAGGGCTACACCTTC. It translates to CASSLKRGRSYEGYTF.

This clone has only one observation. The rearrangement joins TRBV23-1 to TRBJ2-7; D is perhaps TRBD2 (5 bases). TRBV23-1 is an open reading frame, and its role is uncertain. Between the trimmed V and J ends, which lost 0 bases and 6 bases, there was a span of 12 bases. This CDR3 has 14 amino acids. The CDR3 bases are TGCGCCAGCAGTCAATCGAGTAGGACTCTCGAGCAGTACGTC. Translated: CASSQSSRTLEQYV.

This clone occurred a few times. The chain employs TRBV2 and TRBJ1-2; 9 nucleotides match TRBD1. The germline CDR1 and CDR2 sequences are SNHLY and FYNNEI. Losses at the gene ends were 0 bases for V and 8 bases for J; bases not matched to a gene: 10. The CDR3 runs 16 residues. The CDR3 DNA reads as TGTGCCAGCAGTGAAGCGCTAAGGGACAGGGCTGGAGGCTACACCTTC. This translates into CASSEALRDRAGGYTF. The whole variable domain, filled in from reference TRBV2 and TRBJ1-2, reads EPEVTQTPSHQVTQMGQEVILRCVPISNHLYFYWYRQILGQKVEFLVSFYNNEISEKSEIFDDQFSVERPDGSNFTLKIRSTKLEDSAMYFCASSEALRDRAGGYTFGSGTRLTVV.

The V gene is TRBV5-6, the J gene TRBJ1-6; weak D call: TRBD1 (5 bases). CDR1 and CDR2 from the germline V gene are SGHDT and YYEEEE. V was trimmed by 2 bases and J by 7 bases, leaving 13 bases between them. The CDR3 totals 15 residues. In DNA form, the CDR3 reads TGTGCCAGCAGCTTTTGGGGGTTAAAGAATTCACCCCTCCACTTT. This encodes CASSFWGLKNSPLHF. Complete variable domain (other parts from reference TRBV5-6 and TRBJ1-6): DAGVTQSPTHLIKTRGQQVTLRCSPKSGHDTVSWYQQALGQGPQFIFQYYEEEERQRGNFPDRFSGHQFPNYSSELNVNALLLGDSALYLCASSFWGLKNSPLHFGNGTRLTVT.

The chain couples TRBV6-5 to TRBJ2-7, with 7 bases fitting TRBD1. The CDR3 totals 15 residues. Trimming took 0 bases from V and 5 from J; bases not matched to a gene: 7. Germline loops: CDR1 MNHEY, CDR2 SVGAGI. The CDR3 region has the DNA TGTGCCAGCAGTTACTCGATGACAGGGTCCGACGAGCAGTACTTC. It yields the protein CASSYSMTGSDEQYF.

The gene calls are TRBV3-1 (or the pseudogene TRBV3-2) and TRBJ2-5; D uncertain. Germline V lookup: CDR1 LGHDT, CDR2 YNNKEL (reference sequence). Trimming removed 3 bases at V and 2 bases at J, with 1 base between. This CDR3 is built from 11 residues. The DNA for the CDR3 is TGTGCCAGCAGCCATCAAGAGACCCAGTACTTC. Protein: CASSHQETQYF.

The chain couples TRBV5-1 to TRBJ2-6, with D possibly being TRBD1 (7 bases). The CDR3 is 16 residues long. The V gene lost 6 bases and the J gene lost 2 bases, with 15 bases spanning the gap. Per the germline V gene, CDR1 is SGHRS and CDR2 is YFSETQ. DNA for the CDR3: TGCGCCAGCACCCCCGGAGGGGGCGCTGGGGCCAACGTCCTGACTTTC. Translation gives CASTPGGGAGANVLTF.

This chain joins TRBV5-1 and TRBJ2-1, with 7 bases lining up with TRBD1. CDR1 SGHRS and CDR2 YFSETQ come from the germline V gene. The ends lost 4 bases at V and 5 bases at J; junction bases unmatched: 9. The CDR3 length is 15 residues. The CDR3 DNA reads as TGCGCCAGCAGCCCACAGGGGCTCGCTAACAATGAGCAGTTCTTC. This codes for CASSPQGLANNEQFF.

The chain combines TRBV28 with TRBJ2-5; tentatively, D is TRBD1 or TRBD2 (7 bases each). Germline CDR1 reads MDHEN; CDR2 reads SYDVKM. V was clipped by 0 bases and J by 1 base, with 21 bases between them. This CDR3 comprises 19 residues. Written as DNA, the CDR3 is TGTGCCAGCAGTTTATGCACAGGGGCTAGCGGAACCTTCCAAGAGACCCAGTACTTC. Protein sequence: CASSLCTGASGTFQETQYF.

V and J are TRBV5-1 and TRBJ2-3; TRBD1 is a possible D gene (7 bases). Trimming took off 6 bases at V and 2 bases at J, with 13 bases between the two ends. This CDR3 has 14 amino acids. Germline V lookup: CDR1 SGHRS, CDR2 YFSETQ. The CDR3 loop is CASKGGQNTDTQYF. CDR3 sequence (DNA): TGCGCCAGCAAGGGGGGACAGAACACAGATACGCAGTATTTT.

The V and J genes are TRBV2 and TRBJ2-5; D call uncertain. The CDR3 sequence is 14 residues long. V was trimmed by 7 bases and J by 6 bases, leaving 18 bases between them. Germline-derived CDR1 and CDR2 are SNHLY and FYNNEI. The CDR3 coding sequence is TGTGCCAGCACCGAGGACCTAGGAGCGAAGACCCAGTACTTC. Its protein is CASTEDLGAKTQYF.

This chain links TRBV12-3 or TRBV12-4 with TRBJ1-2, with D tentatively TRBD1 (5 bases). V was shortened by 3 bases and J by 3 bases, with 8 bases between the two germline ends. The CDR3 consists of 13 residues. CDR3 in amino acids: CASSFRGYYGYTF. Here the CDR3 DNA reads TGTGCCAGCAGTTTTCGGGGCTACTATGGCTACACCTTC.

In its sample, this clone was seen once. CDR3 sequence: CASSQGPGYTF. CDR3 coding DNA: TGTGCCAGCAGCCAAGGGCCTGGCTACACCTTC. This chain uses TRBV14 with TRBJ1-2; D unclear. The germline CDR1 and CDR2 sequences are SGHDN and FVKESK. CDR3 length equals 11 residues. Trimming stripped 1 base from V and 7 bases from J, with 4 bases between.

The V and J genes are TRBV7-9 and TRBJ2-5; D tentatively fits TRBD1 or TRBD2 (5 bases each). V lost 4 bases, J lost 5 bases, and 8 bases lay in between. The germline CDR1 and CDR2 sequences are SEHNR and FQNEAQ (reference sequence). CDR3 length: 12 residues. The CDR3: CASSSGTETQYF. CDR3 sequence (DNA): TGTGCCAGCAGCTCAGGGACCGAGACCCAGTACTTC.

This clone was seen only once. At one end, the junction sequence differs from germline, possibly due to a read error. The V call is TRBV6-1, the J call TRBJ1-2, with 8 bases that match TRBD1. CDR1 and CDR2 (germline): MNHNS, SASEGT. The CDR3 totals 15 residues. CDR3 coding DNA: TGTGCCAGCAGGGAAGGGACAGGCCCTGACTATGGCTACACCTTC. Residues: CASREGTGPDYGYTF.

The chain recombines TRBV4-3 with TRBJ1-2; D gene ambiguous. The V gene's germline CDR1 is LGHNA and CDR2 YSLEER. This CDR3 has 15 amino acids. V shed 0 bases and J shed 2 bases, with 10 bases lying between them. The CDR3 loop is CASSQDRFKNYGYTF. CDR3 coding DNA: TGCGCCAGCAGCCAAGATCGGTTCAAAAACTATGGCTACACCTTC.

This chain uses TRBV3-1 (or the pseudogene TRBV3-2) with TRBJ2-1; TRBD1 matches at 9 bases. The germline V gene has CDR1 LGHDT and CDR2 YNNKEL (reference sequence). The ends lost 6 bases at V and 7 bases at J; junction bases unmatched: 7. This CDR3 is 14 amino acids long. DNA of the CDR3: TGTGCCAGCAGACGCGGGACAGGGTTAAATGAGCAGTTCTTC. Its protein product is CASRRGTGLNEQFF.

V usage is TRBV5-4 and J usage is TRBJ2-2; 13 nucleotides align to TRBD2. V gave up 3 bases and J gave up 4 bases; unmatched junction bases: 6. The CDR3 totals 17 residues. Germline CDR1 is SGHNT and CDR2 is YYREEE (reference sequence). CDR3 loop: CASSSGLAGLGTGELFF. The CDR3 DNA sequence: TGTGCCAGCAGCTCGGGACTAGCGGGATTAGGCACCGGGGAGCTGTTTTTT.

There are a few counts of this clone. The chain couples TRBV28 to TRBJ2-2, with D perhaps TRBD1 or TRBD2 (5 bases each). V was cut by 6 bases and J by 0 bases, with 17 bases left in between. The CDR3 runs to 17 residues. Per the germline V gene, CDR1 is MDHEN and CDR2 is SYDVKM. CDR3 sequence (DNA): TGTGCCAGCAGCCTCCTGGGGCTAGCCGCGAACACCGGGGAGCTGTTTTTT. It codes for CASSLLGLAANTGELFF.